This is a list of T cell receptor beta chains from one sample in a study of T-cell memory formation after mild COVID-19. A single record per CDR3 protein comes from TCRdb applying MiXCR to the 5' RACE reads. The sample records 250,000 to 400,000 distinct CDR3 sequences, about 13% being singletons. Sequenced: PBMCs or a T cell subset sorted from them (not recorded which). The receptors stem from a man in his late teens or twenties who had mild COVID-19 (a few samples of this study predate the infection). Cell type and time point are not known. Both conserved end residues are trimmed from each CDR3. The order of the fields is CDR3 protein, V gene, J gene.

CDR3: ASSPEYIGGELF; V: TRBV4-3; J: TRBJ2-2
CDR3: ASSEGQGAGY; V: TRBV10-1; J: TRBJ2-3
CDR3: SALNGVGNGYT; V: TRBV20-1; J: TRBJ1-2
CDR3: ASSPGSYNYGYT; V: TRBV7-8; J: TRBJ1-2
CDR3: ASRPSGAGANTEAF; V: TRBV7-9; J: TRBJ1-1
CDR3: ASNQLGPQETQY; V: TRBV6-2/TRBV6-3; J: TRBJ2-5
CDR3: ASSPLGSNHGYT; V: TRBV5-1; J: TRBJ1-2
CDR3: ASSMDRRGVNTEAF; V: TRBV5-1; J: TRBJ1-1
CDR3: ASSPTGTGEGYT; V: TRBV18; J: TRBJ1-2
CDR3: ASSASRGNYGYT; V: TRBV7-9; J: TRBJ1-2
CDR3: ASSGGLGQGTNYGYT; V: TRBV9; J: TRBJ1-2
CDR3: AWSEGSDTQY; V: TRBV30; J: TRBJ2-3
CDR3: SVGLAGGPDTQY; V: TRBV29-1; J: TRBJ2-3
CDR3: ASSQSPGSPADTQY; V: TRBV4-1; J: TRBJ2-3
CDR3: ASSHSTSGGAREQY; V: TRBV3-1; J: TRBJ2-7
CDR3: ASRQGELPSANYGYT; V: TRBV6-5; J: TRBJ1-2
CDR3: ASSPRGQANEKLF; V: TRBV7-8; J: TRBJ1-4
CDR3: SAYRVAKNIQY; V: TRBV20-1; J: TRBJ2-4
CDR3: ASSYEDRGRETQY; V: TRBV6-6; J: TRBJ2-5
CDR3: ASSTFGTRIAKNIQY; V: TRBV7-2; J: TRBJ2-4
CDR3: SARDPASLPTYNEQF; V: TRBV20-1; J: TRBJ2-1
CDR3: ASRSTGADTQY; V: TRBV7-9; J: TRBJ2-3
CDR3: ASSSEAREAF; V: TRBV7-9; J: TRBJ1-1
CDR3: ASSLTGRGLPSDTEAF; V: TRBV4-2; J: TRBJ1-1
CDR3: ASSSAGSRGETQY; V: TRBV5-4; J: TRBJ2-5
CDR3: ASSFGKPIRGTGELF; V: TRBV5-8; J: TRBJ2-2
CDR3: SARKQGGTEAF; V: TRBV20-1; J: TRBJ1-1
CDR3: ASSSTGGAKNIQY; V: TRBV12-3/TRBV12-4; J: TRBJ2-4
CDR3: ASSLRTENQPQH; V: TRBV12-3/TRBV12-4; J: TRBJ1-5
CDR3: AMEGGSPGNTIY; V: TRBV12-3/TRBV12-4; J: TRBJ1-3
CDR3: ASSLDVDEQF; V: TRBV11-2; J: TRBJ2-1
CDR3: ASSQVVGYSNSPLH; V: TRBV4-3; J: TRBJ1-6
CDR3: ASTMRRNEQF; V: TRBV11-2; J: TRBJ2-1
CDR3: ASSLGTPGLNEQF; V: TRBV5-1; J: TRBJ2-1